These 19 T cell receptor beta chains were all obtained from the same sample, sequenced in a study of blood T cell repertoires in COVID-19. Profiling relied on immunoSEQ multiplex PCR, and the TCRdb table lists in-frame clones only, not all of them. The sample has 90,000 to 100,000 clones, about 80% seen once. The sample comprised peripheral blood. The receptors were sampled from a man in his 70s with acute or convalescent COVID-19.

This rearrangement joins TRBV7-9 to TRBJ2-7; no clear D. This CDR3 is 12 amino acids long. The germline V and J ends were trimmed by 5 bases and 3 bases, with 8 bases remaining between them. Per germline, CDR1 SEHNR and CDR2 FQNEAQ (reference sequence). CDR3 protein: CASSPPGYEQYF. The CDR3 DNA sequence: TGTGCCAGCAGCCCGCCAGGCTACGAGCAGTACTTC.

In its sample, this clone was seen once. The chain employs TRBV19 and TRBJ1-1; 7 bases align to TRBD1. From germline, CDR1 is LNHDA and CDR2 SQIVND (reference sequence). V shed 5 bases, J shed 2 bases, and the junction held 5 bases outside the gene matches. CDR3 size: 14 residues. CDR3 DNA: TGTGCCAGTAGTGGTCGGGACAGAAACACTGAAGCTTTCTTT. Protein product: CASSGRDRNTEAFF.

The gene calls are TRBV2 and TRBJ1-3; possible D gene TRBD1, 6 bases. The CDR3 runs 15 residues. V lost 0 bases, J lost 5 bases, and 11 bases lay in between. CDR1 and CDR2 from the germline V gene are SNHLY and FYNNEI. The CDR3 DNA reads as TGTGCCAGCAGTGAAGCGCGCCAGGGGAGAAACACCATATATTTT. It specifies CASSEARQGRNTIYF.

The chain couples TRBV5-1 to TRBJ1-2, with 12 bases fitting TRBD1. Per germline, CDR1 SGHRS and CDR2 YFSETQ. This CDR3 comprises 15 residues. The ends lost 6 bases at V and 6 bases at J; junction bases unmatched: 9. Written as DNA, the CDR3 is TGCGCCAGCATAGAACCCGGGACAGGGGGCGATGGCTACACCTTC. Residues: CASIEPGTGGDGYTF. Looking up the rest from reference TRBV5-1 and TRBJ1-2 gives the full variable domain: KAGVTQTPRYLIKTRGQQVTLSCSPISGHRSVSWYQQTPGQGLQFLFEYFSETQRNKGNFPGRFSGRQFSNSRSEMNVSTLELGDSALYLCASIEPGTGGDGYTFGSGTRLTVV.

A word on this clone: This may be a read error, as it is one base from a much larger clone. The chain uses TRBV4-2 and TRBJ2-3, with 10 bases fitting TRBD2. The junction had 11 bases not matched to a gene; V was cut back by 2 bases and J by 3 bases. The CDR3 is made up of 18 amino acids. The germline gives CDR1 LGHNA, CDR2 YNFKEQ. Here the CDR3 reads CASSQPSGSVSRTDTQYF. The CDR3 region has the DNA TGTGCCAGCAGCCAACCTAGCGGGAGCGTCTCGAGGACAGATACGCAGTATTTT.

This clone has just a few counts. The chain couples TRBV5-1 to TRBJ2-7; 15 bases align to TRBD2. The length of the CDR3 is 17 residues. The junction had 4 bases not matched to a gene; V was cut back by 0 bases and J by 3 bases. CDR1 and CDR2 (germline): SGHRS, YFSETQ. The CDR3 DNA sequence: TGCGCCAGCAGCTTGGCCGGGACTAGCGGGGGGAACTACGAGCAGTACTTC. Translation gives CASSLAGTSGGNYEQYF.

This chain joins TRBV7-2 and TRBJ2-5; 9 positions match TRBD2. The CDR3 extends over 16 amino acids. Germline V gene lookup returns CDR1 SGHTA and CDR2 FQGNSA. Trimming took 5 bases from V and 1 from J; bases not matched to a gene: 8. CDR3 nucleotides: TGTGCCAGCAGCGCAAGCTCTAGCGGGGCCCAAGAGACCCAGTACTTC. This codes for CASSASSSGAQETQYF.

V is TRBV6-2 or TRBV6-3 and J is TRBJ2-1; no firm D call. CDR1 is MNHEY and CDR2 is SVGEGT in the germline V gene. The CDR3 is 11 amino acids. V was pared by 5 bases and J by 10 bases, with 9 bases between. CDR3 DNA: TGTGCCAGCAGTCCCGCCAGGGAGCAGTTCTTC. It translates to CASSPAREQFF.

The rearrangement links TRBV5-4 to TRBJ2-2; no firm D call. Per germline, CDR1 SGHNT and CDR2 YYREEE (reference sequence). Trimming took 1 base from V and 6 from J, leaving 10 bases between them. CDR3 length: 14 residues. CDR3 in DNA: TGTGCCAGCAGCTTGCAAACAGACCCCGGGGAGCTGTTTTTT. Encoded protein: CASSLQTDPGELFF.

The J gene is TRBJ2-3, the V gene TRBV6-5; possible D gene TRBD2, 5 bases. This CDR3 is built from 15 residues. Germline V gene data show CDR1 as MNHEY and CDR2 as SVGAGI. V lost 6 bases and J lost 2, with 15 bases in between. This CDR3 reads CASSRESGNTDTQYF. The CDR3 coding sequence is TGTGCCAGCAGCCGCGAAAGCGGTAACACAGATACGCAGTATTTT.

CDR3 in amino acids: CASSEGWTTNQPQHF. In DNA, the CDR3 is TGTGCCAGCAGTGAAGGGTGGACAACGAATCAGCCCCAGCATTTT. The V and J genes are TRBV2 and TRBJ1-5; possible D gene TRBD1, 5 bases. Germline V lookup: CDR1 SNHLY, CDR2 FYNNEI. The CDR3 totals 15 residues. V was trimmed by 1 base and J by 4 bases, leaving 11 bases between them.

This chain joins TRBV2 and TRBJ1-1; perhaps TRBD1 as D (5 bases). The CDR3 spans 16 residues. Trimming took 5 bases from V and 0 from J, leaving 16 bases between them. Germline V CDR1 and CDR2: SNHLY, FYNNEI. The CDR3 sequence: CASSLSRAAMNTEAFF. The CDR3 nucleotides are TGTGCCAGCAGTCTCTCCAGGGCTGCCATGAACACTGAAGCTTTCTTT.

J is TRBJ2-1 and V is TRBV5-6; TRBD2 is a possible D gene (6 bases). The germline gives CDR1 SGHDT, CDR2 YYEEEE. This CDR3 is 12 amino acids long. Trimming took 3 bases from V and 14 from J, leaving 15 bases between them. The CDR3 region has the DNA TGTGCCAGCAGCTACACCGGGACTCGAGAGTTCTTC. Residues: CASSYTGTREFF.

The chain uses TRBV6-5 and TRBJ1-2; D gene uncertain. The CDR3 length is 14 residues. With 2 bases removed from V and 4 bases from J, the gap between germline ends came to 11 bases. Looked up from germline, CDR1 is MNHEY and CDR2 is SVGAGI. The chain's CDR3 is CASSYGRSSYGYTF. The CDR3 DNA is TGTGCCAGCAGTTACGGGAGGAGTAGCTATGGCTACACCTTC.

The chain links TRBV28 to TRBJ2-2; 7 bases are a match to TRBD1. V trimming: 5 bases; J trimming: 7 bases; junction bases outside the gene matches: 10. Germline V CDR1 and CDR2: MDHEN, SYDVKM. This CDR3 contains 15 residues. CDR3 sequence: CASSPGQASIGELFF. The DNA for the CDR3 is TGTGCCAGCAGTCCAGGACAGGCATCAATCGGGGAGCTGTTTTTT.

V gene TRBV28 combines with J gene TRBJ1-5; TRBD1 agrees at 7 bases. CDR3 size: 15 residues. V shed 7 bases, J shed 6 bases, and the junction held 12 bases outside the gene matches. Germline loops: CDR1 MDHEN, CDR2 SYDVKM. In DNA, the CDR3 is TGTGCCAGCATCGGGACAGTTAACTTTCGTCAGCCCCAGCATTTT. Its translation: CASIGTVNFRQPQHF.

This chain uses TRBV7-9 with TRBJ2-7; D may be TRBD2 (6 bases). This CDR3 has 14 residues. V was trimmed by 4 bases and J by 3 bases, leaving 13 bases between them. Germline loops: CDR1 SEHNR, CDR2 FQNEAQ (reference sequence). In DNA form, the CDR3 reads TGTGCCAGCAGCTCGGGACTGAGAAACTACGAGCAGTACTTC. Translation gives CASSSGLRNYEQYF. The full variable domain, rest sourced from reference TRBV7-9 and TRBJ2-7, is DTGVSQNPRHKITKRGQNVTFRCDPISEHNRLYWYRQTLGQGPEFLTYFQNEAQLEKSRLLSDRFSAERPKGSFSTLEIQRTEQGDSAMYLCASSSGLRNYEQYFGPGTRLTVT.

This clone has only one observation. The chain couples TRBV29-1 to TRBJ2-1, with D possibly TRBD2 on 6 matching bases. Germline V gene sequence: CDR1 SQVTM, CDR2 ANQGSEA. V lost 6 bases to trimming and J lost 8 bases, with 17 bases between them. There are 13 residues in the CDR3. CDR3 in DNA: TGCAGCGTAAAGCGGGCTCGAGGGGATGAGCAGTTCTTC. It translates to CSVKRARGDEQFF.

This chain uses TRBV28 with TRBJ2-7; TRBD2 is a possible D gene (5 bases). This CDR3 spans 18 amino acids. Germline assignment: CDR1 MDHEN and CDR2 SYDVKM. V was clipped by 2 bases and J by 2 bases, with 22 bases between them. This chain's CDR3 is CASSLGSLDRAGTYEQYF. CDR3 DNA sequence: TGTGCCAGCAGTTTAGGATCCCTAGACCGCGCGGGCACCTACGAGCAGTACTTC.